Presented here are 29 T cell receptor beta chains from one specimen sequenced in a study of shared clonotypes between healthy human individuals. Assay: immunoSEQ multiplex PCR; the TCRdb copy retains only in-frame clones and omits some. The table has hundreds of thousands of clones, around two thirds seen once. Source material: memory CD4+ T cells sorted from blood. Subset denoted: CD45RA-negative fraction. The receptors originated from a woman aged 30 to 39 in good health.

This sequence joins TRBV2 and TRBJ2-3; D is tentatively TRBD1 or TRBD2 (5 bases each). The germline CDR1 and CDR2 sequences are SNHLY and FYNNEI. The CDR3 is 13 amino acids. V was pared by 5 bases and J by 6 bases, with 12 bases between. CDR3 protein: CASSSGGLDTQYF. The DNA of the CDR3 is TGTGCCAGCAGTTCTGGGGGATTGGATACGCAGTATTTT.

The chain combines TRBV5-1 with TRBJ2-5; no reliable D call. CDR1 and CDR2 from the germline V gene are SGHRS and YFSETQ. The ends were cut back, 0 bases at V and 5 bases at J, with 17 bases in the middle. The CDR3 is 16 residues long. The DNA for the CDR3 is TGCGCCAGCAGCTTGGCCCGGACGGGCCCTGGGGAGACCCAGTACTTC. Protein sequence: CASSLARTGPGETQYF.

V usage is TRBV18 and J usage is TRBJ1-5, with no clear D. With 3 bases removed from V and 0 bases from J, the gap between germline ends came to 9 bases. The CDR3 totals 15 residues. Per the germline V gene, CDR1 is KGHSH and CDR2 is LQKENI. CDR3 sequence: CASSPSAYSNQPQHF. The CDR3 DNA is TGTGCCAGCTCACCCTCAGCTTATAGCAATCAGCCCCAGCATTTT.

The chain joins TRBV6-4 to TRBJ1-1, with D unclear. Per germline, CDR1 MRHNA and CDR2 SNTAGT. The CDR3 has 13 residues. V lost 5 bases and J lost 0, with 7 bases in between. The CDR3 coding sequence is TGTGCCAGCAGTCCCTCCATGAACACTGAAGCTTTCTTT. Protein sequence: CASSPSMNTEAFF.

The chain employs TRBV27 and TRBJ2-2, with TRBD2 matching over 8 bases. V gave up 2 bases and J gave up 7 bases; unmatched junction bases: 6. The CDR3 sequence is 15 residues long. The germline CDR1 and CDR2 sequences are MNHEY and SMNVEV (reference sequence). Here the CDR3 DNA reads TGTGCCAGCAGTTTAGGAGCGGGAGTCATCGGGGAGCTGTTTTTT. It codes for CASSLGAGVIGELFF.

The rearrangement uses TRBV5-1 and TRBJ1-2, with 7 bases that match TRBD1. Germline V lookup: CDR1 SGHRS, CDR2 YFSETQ. Trimming at V came to 3 bases and at J to 6 bases, leaving 5 bases not matched to a gene. CDR3 length equals 13 residues. In DNA, the CDR3 is TGCGCCAGCAGCTCGGACAGGTCGGATGGCTACACCTTC. It is translated as CASSSDRSDGYTF. Full variable domain (outside the CDR3, taken from reference TRBV5-1 and TRBJ1-2): KAGVTQTPRYLIKTRGQQVTLSCSPISGHRSVSWYQQTPGQGLQFLFEYFSETQRNKGNFPGRFSGRQFSNSRSEMNVSTLELGDSALYLCASSSDRSDGYTFGSGTRLTVV.

This clone was detected only a few times. The CDR3 here is CASSETSSGYNEQFF. CDR3 sequence (DNA): TGCGCCAGCAGCGAGACTAGTAGTGGCTACAATGAGCAGTTCTTC. The chain combines TRBV5-1 with TRBJ2-1, with a weak D call TRBD2 (6 bases). The germline gives CDR1 SGHRS, CDR2 YFSETQ. V was trimmed by 4 bases and J by 3 bases, leaving 14 bases between them. The CDR3 runs 15 residues.

The rearrangement links TRBV5-1 to TRBJ1-1; D is unresolved. Germline values: CDR1 SGHRS, CDR2 YFSETQ. Between the trimmed V and J ends, which lost 4 bases and 1 base, there was a span of 14 bases. This CDR3 has 15 amino acids. The CDR3 coding sequence is TGCGCCAGCAGCGTGGAGTTGGGTGAGAACACTGAAGCTTTCTTT. Residues: CASSVELGENTEAFF.

Comment on this clone: The same CDR3 arises from other DNA sequences in this sample as well. The chain links TRBV28 to TRBJ2-3; TRBD2 agrees at 9 bases. Germline V gene lookup returns CDR1 MDHEN and CDR2 SYDVKM. This CDR3 is built from 15 residues. J gave up 0 bases and V 5 bases, and 3 bases lay outside the gene matches. The CDR3 protein is CASSLTSGSTDTQYF. The DNA for the CDR3 is TGTGCCAGCAGTCTAACTAGCGGGAGCACAGATACGCAGTATTTT. Supplemented by reference TRBV28 and TRBJ2-3, the full variable domain reads DVKVTQSSRYLVKRTGEKVFLECVQDMDHENMFWYRQDPGLGLRLIYFSYDVKMKEKGDIPEGYSVSREKKERFSLILESASTNQTSMYLCASSLTSGSTDTQYFGPGTRLTVL.

V is TRBV27 and J is TRBJ1-4; D is unclear. V dropped 0 bases and J dropped 10 bases, with 12 bases sitting between them. CDR1 MNHEY and CDR2 SMNVEV come from the germline V gene (reference sequence). CDR3 length: 14 residues. The CDR3 DNA reads TGTGCCAGCAGTTTATCCGGGGAGGTGGGAAAACTGTTTTTT. Its translation: CASSLSGEVGKLFF.

There are many counts of this clone. The V call is TRBV6-1, the J call TRBJ2-7; 8 bases are shared with TRBD1. V gave up 2 bases and J gave up 4 bases; unmatched junction bases: 7. In germline, CDR1 is MNHNS, CDR2 SASEGT. This CDR3 contains 15 residues. CDR3 protein: CASSEQGASSYEQYF. Written as DNA, the CDR3 is TGTGCCAGCAGTGAACAGGGGGCCAGCTCTTACGAGCAGTACTTC.

The rearrangement links TRBV28 to TRBJ2-3; TRBD2 aligns across 9 bases. The trim removed 5 bases at V and 0 bases at J, leaving 6 bases unmatched. Germline V gives CDR1 MDHEN, CDR2 SYDVKM. The CDR3 loop spans 16 amino acids. The CDR3 DNA reads TGTGCCAGCAGTCCACGGACTAGCGTGAGCACAGATACGCAGTATTTT. This gives the protein CASSPRTSVSTDTQYF.

The chain joins TRBV11-2 to TRBJ2-5, with a tentative D call TRBD1 (6 bases). The germline V gene encodes CDR1 SGHAT and CDR2 FQNNGV. Trimming left V 2 bases short and J 5 bases short, with 15 bases between. The CDR3 is 15 amino acids. The CDR3 DNA is TGTGCCAGCAGCTTAAACAGGGCGTCAAGGGAGACCCAGTACTTC. Translating gives CASSLNRASRETQYF. Looking up the rest from reference TRBV11-2 and TRBJ2-5 gives the full variable domain: EAGVAQSPRYKIIEKRQSVAFWCNPISGHATLYWYQQILGQGPKLLIQFQNNGVVDDSQLPKDRFSAERLKGVDSTLKIQPAKLEDSAVYLCASSLNRASRETQYFGPGTRLLVL.

The gene calls are TRBV5-1 and TRBJ2-3; D gene unclear. Trimming left V 0 bases short and J 3 bases short, with 8 bases between. Germline V gene lookup returns CDR1 SGHRS and CDR2 YFSETQ. This CDR3 contains 14 residues. The CDR3 DNA follows: TGCGCCAGCAGCTTGGCCCTAGAGACAGATACGCAGTATTTT. Protein sequence: CASSLALETDTQYF.

V usage is TRBV28 and J usage is TRBJ2-6; 10 nucleotides agree with TRBD1. CDR1 is MDHEN, CDR2 SYDVKM, per germline. The CDR3 sequence is 16 residues long. Trimming took 5 bases from V and 1 from J; bases not matched to a gene: 2. CDR3 sequence reads: CASSRQGASGANVLTF. CDR3 sequence (DNA): TGTGCCAGCAGTCGACAGGGGGCGTCTGGGGCCAACGTCCTGACTTTC.

This clone showed up just once. The rearrangement links TRBV25-1 to TRBJ1-4; D is undetermined. The germline CDR1 and CDR2 sequences are MGHDK and SYGVNS. V lost 2 bases and J lost 7, with 17 bases in between. The CDR3 totals 16 residues. CDR3 coding DNA: TGTGCCAGCAGTGAAAGCTGGGCCAGCGTGGGTGAAAAACTGTTTTTT. Translation gives CASSESWASVGEKLFF.

The gene calls are TRBV28 and TRBJ1-5; 10 bases match TRBD1. Germline V gene data show CDR1 as MDHEN and CDR2 as SYDVKM. V trimming: 11 bases; J trimming: 3 bases; junction bases outside the gene matches: 25. The CDR3 has 20 residues. CDR3 sequence reads: CARDRGLRGAPIRPNQPQHF. The CDR3 DNA follows: TGTGCCCGGGACAGGGGACTTAGGGGGGCTCCGATTAGACCCAATCAGCCCCAGCATTTT.

This clone was found many times. This chain links TRBV6-1 with TRBJ2-1, with TRBD2 matching over 8 bases. J was trimmed by 6 bases and V by 8 bases; bases with no gene match: 6. The V gene's germline CDR1 is MNHNS and CDR2 SASEGT. This CDR3 comprises 13 residues. CDR3 sequence reads: CASASGSINEQFF. CDR3 bases: TGTGCCAGCGCCAGCGGGAGTATCAATGAGCAGTTCTTC.

The chain joins TRBV7-2 to TRBJ2-3; 14 nucleotides match TRBD2. This CDR3 is built from 17 residues. The junction had 10 bases not matched to a gene; V was cut back by 7 bases and J by 4 bases. From germline, CDR1 is SGHTA and CDR2 FQGNSA. This CDR3 is CASIGLAGGYGADTQYF. The CDR3 DNA reads as TGTGCCAGCATCGGACTAGCGGGAGGTTACGGGGCAGATACGCAGTATTTT.

In its sample, this clone was seen once. J is TRBJ2-7 and V is TRBV19; a weak D match, TRBD1 (6 bases). The CDR3 contains 13 residues. CDR1 LNHDA and CDR2 SQIVND come from the germline V gene (reference sequence). The ends were cut back, 5 bases at V and 7 bases at J, with 15 bases in the middle. The CDR3 loop reads CASSEQGAVEQYF. The CDR3, as DNA: TGTGCCAGTAGTGAACAGGGAGCGGTGGAGCAGTACTTC.

For the CDR3, the DNA is TGTGCCAGCAGCTTAGTTCTGGCCGGGGAGCTGTTTTTT. This translates into CASSLVLAGELFF. The chain links TRBV11-3 to TRBJ2-2; D uncertain. Trimming removed 1 base from V and 6 bases from J, with 6 bases in between. CDR3 length: 13 amino acids. The V gene's germline CDR1 is SGHNT and CDR2 YENEEA.

The chain carries TRBV4-1 and TRBJ1-6, with D unresolved. The germline CDR1 and CDR2 sequences are MGHRA and YSYEKL. The length of the CDR3 is 16 residues. Trimming removed 2 bases from V and 4 bases from J, with 12 bases in between. The CDR3 region is CASSQLVALYNSPLHF. Written as DNA, the CDR3 is TGCGCCAGCAGCCAACTAGTGGCCTTATATAATTCACCCCTCCACTTT.

The genes are TRBV29-1 and TRBJ2-3, with D uncertain. Germline loops: CDR1 SQVTM, CDR2 ANQGSEA. Trimming took 8 bases from V and 5 from J, leaving 11 bases between them. CDR3 length equals 11 residues. The CDR3 loop reads CSLPLGDTQYF. CDR3 in DNA: TGCAGCCTCCCCCTTGGAGATACGCAGTATTTT.

The CDR3 DNA reads TGTGCCAGTTCCCCGGGGGGGAGGCGTCCCTACAATGAGCAGTTCTTC. Translation gives CASSPGGRRPYNEQFF. The chain links TRBV19 to TRBJ2-1, with 8 bases identical to TRBD2. J lost 2 bases, V lost 8 bases, and 11 bases had no gene match. Germline V gene lookup returns CDR1 LNHDA and CDR2 SQIVND (reference sequence). This CDR3 comprises 16 residues.

The chain joins TRBV7-2 to TRBJ1-3; D not certain. The germline V gene has CDR1 SGHTA and CDR2 FQGNSA. Trimming took 5 bases from V and 3 from J, leaving 14 bases between them. This CDR3 region has 15 residues. Here the CDR3 reads CASSRGKVNGNTIYF. For the CDR3, the DNA is TGTGCCAGCAGCCGTGGGAAGGTTAATGGAAACACCATATATTTT.

J is TRBJ2-3 and V is TRBV5-5, with D perhaps matching TRBD2 (6 bases). This CDR3 has 14 residues. V dropped 1 base and J dropped 4 bases, with 10 bases sitting between them. CDR1 and CDR2 (germline): SGHKS, YYEKEE (reference sequence). The CDR3 bases are TGTGCCAGCAGCTTGTACGGAGGGGCAGATACGCAGTATTTT. The encoded protein is CASSLYGGADTQYF.

The rearrangement links TRBV5-1 to TRBJ2-3; possibly TRBD2 for D (5 bases). The CDR3 extends over 13 amino acids. Germline assignment: CDR1 SGHRS and CDR2 YFSETQ. The V and J ends lost 5 bases and 4 bases respectively, with 11 bases between them. The CDR3 spells CASSTAGPDTQYF. The CDR3 coding sequence is TGCGCCAGCAGTACGGCGGGCCCAGATACGCAGTATTTT.

This CDR3 reads CASSLPGSGAVEQFF. CDR3 bases: TGTGCCAGCAGCTTACCGGGTAGCGGGGCTGTTGAGCAGTTCTTC. V is TRBV13 and J is TRBJ2-1; 8 nucleotides match TRBD2. J was trimmed by 9 bases and V by 2 bases; bases with no gene match: 9. Germline assignment: CDR1 PRHDT and CDR2 FYEKMQ (reference sequence). The CDR3 is 15 residues long.

The chain combines TRBV11-3 with TRBJ2-4; tentatively, D is TRBD1 or TRBD2 (5 bases each). There are 13 residues in the CDR3. CDR1 SGHNT and CDR2 YENEEA come from the germline V gene. Trimming cost V 5 bases and J 3 bases, with 8 bases left between them. DNA for the CDR3: TGTGCCAGCAGCGGGGACGGCAAAAACATTCAGTACTTC. This sequence encodes CASSGDGKNIQYF.